The table lists the clone carrying this T cell receptor beta chain with many counts. This record belongs to a study of regulatory T cells in long-lasting Graves disease. Time point described: newly diagnosed GD, antithyroid drugs for less than 3 months. PBMCs provided the RNA from which the TCR library was made. V lost 4 bases, J lost 5 bases, and 7 bases stayed unmatched. CDR1 is DFQATT and CDR2 is SNEGSKA in the germline V gene (reference sequence). This CDR3 comprises 15 residues. Libraries of TCR beta came from iRepertoire HTBI primers plus Arm-PCR of CDR3 regions. TCRdb reanalysed the multiplex PCR reads using MiXCR and keeps one entry per CDR3 protein. This sample has about 330,000 distinct CDR3 sequences, with roughly 15% found just once. The same specimen was also included in a second study, on T cells in Graves' hyperthyroidism and ophthalmopathy.

The input for sequencing was peripheral blood mononuclear cells (PBMCs), taken at new diagnosis, from a patient treated with antithyroid drugs. The source is a woman aged 18-29 years with Graves disease. This rearrangement joins TRBV20-1 to TRBJ2-1; TRBD2 agrees at 11 bases. CDR3 DNA: TGCAGTGCTATTACTAGCGGGAGCACCCACAATGAGCAGTTCTTC. This translates into CSAITSGSTHNEQFF.